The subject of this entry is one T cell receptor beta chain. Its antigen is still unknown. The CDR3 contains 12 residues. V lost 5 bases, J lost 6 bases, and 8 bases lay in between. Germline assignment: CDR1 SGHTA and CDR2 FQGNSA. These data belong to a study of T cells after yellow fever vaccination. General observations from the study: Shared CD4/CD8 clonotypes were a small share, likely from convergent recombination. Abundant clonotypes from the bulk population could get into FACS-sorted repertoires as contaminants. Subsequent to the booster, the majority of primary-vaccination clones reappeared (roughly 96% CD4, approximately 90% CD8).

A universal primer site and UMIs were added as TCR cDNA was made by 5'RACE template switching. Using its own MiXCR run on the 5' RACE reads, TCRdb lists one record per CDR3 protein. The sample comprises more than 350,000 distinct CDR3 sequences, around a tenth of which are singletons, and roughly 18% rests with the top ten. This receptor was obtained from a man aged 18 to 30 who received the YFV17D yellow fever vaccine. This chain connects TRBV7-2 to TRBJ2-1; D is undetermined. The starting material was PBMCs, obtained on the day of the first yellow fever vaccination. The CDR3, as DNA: TGTGCCAGCAGCCCTAATTTCAATGAGCAGTTCTTC. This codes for CASSPNFNEQFF.